This T cell receptor (beta chain) was captured by sequencing in a study of cytomegalovirus exposure and HLA in healthy donors (dated by TCRdb to about 2017). Regarding the complete study: In an earlier analysis of 550 to 750 of the donors, 276 Gb of sequence data and 120 million or so unique TCR beta sequences from about 190 million T cells were reported. In a later analysis, previously published TCR beta repertoires from hundreds of donors were re-analyzed and high-resolution HLA genotyping was added so that TCR occurrence patterns could be studied. In a later genetic analysis, genome-wide SNP genotypes for about 65% of the roughly 700 donors were used, and that subset was treated as a discovery cohort. Across some 400 genotyped donors of the cohort, an average of about 240,000 unique TCR beta nucleotide sequences per donor were sequenced, and about a sixth of those sequences were non-productive. Roughly 300 gigabases of sequencing data and around 85 million unique TCR sequences made up an early release that covered approximately 700 HLA-typed donors. The study aimed to test whether cataloging public T cell receptors could reveal signatures of past pathogen exposure. Of the roughly 430 genotyped donors, roughly 80% fell in the genetic ancestry cluster associated with self-reported Caucasian donors. Class I and class II HLA loci were covered by the typing at four-digit resolution. The later analysis used no new phenotypic data to find candidate immune exposures, relying instead on TCR beta sequences and their occurrence across donors. High-throughput TCR immunosequencing, statistical association of individual TCRs with disease status, and machine learning were combined to predict cytomegalovirus infection status. In an earlier analysis of 500 to 650 of the donors, high-throughput TCR beta sequencing was used to judge whether each TCR beta V gene segment behaved as functional or pseudogenic. About 5 DR-DQ haplotypes were handled as single units for association and clustering, since linkage in the cohort was strong. All discovery cohort repertoires had been generated using a single sequencing platform. Using immunosequencing, the study profiled T cell repertoires from 500 to 800 subjects and related those repertoires to cytomegalovirus serostatus. In addition to the first cohort of 666 subjects, a separate validation cohort of 120 different subjects was used. Typing coverage varied by locus: about 629-630 donors for A, B, C, DRB1 and DQB1; roughly 510 for DQA1; some 610 for DPA1; roughly 450 for DPB1. Donor age, sex, ethnicity and CMV serostatus were compiled together with the repertoire data. What the research found in general, with its limitations: Compared with the 666-donor mean, donors in an Asian-associated ancestry cluster had fewer N-insertions in productive TCRs, according to a later genetic analysis. A cluster of highly shared sequence variants was judged likely to be a technical artifact of the sequencing pipeline. Because counts were too low, 15 or so rarely observed V segments, including chromosome 9 orphons, were excluded from the earlier analysis of some 540 of the donors. Several of the top co-occurrence clusters appeared to be linked to parvovirus B19, influenza, CMV and Epstein-Barr virus, according to a later analysis. Compared with equally common non-associated chains, HLA-associated TCR beta chains in a later analysis were more clonally expanded and had lower generation probabilities. In a later analysis, the rate of TCR association differed among HLA loci, with DRB1 alleles having the most associated TCRs and HLA-C alleles having the fewest. Across donors, most TCR sequences were observed very rarely, whereas some public TCRs were present in many individuals. In both the original and validation cohorts, the classifier was reported to diagnose cytomegalovirus status with high specificity and sensitivity. A further reported finding was that TCR beta sequences accurately predicted the HLA-A and HLA-B alleles for most subjects in the first cohort. Presence/absence analyses assumed roughly uniform sequencing depth across donors, an assumption that may not hold. In an earlier analysis of 587 of the donors, most TCR beta V segments appeared in productive rearrangements about 90% or about 30% of the time, broadly matching IMGT annotations. The only immune exposure information available for the cohort was CMV serostatus. HLA typing was unavailable for some donors at each locus, so association tests used only the typed subset. In vitro tests confirmed that a few of the cytomegalovirus-associated TCR beta chains recognize cytomegalovirus antigens. Linkage disequilibrium might explain the correlated functional status among segregating V segments, but an unknown experimental factor could not be ruled out. When HLA alleles, especially DR and DQ, strongly co-occurred, TCR associations were difficult to assign to individual alleles. In the study, some 160 TCR beta chains were listed as associated with cytomegalovirus. V-gene and J-gene trimming of TCR beta chains was associated with a missense DCLRE1C variant in a later genetic analysis, and the association was replicated in an independent cohort. Specific HLA alleles were associated with 15,000 to 20,000 TCR beta sequences at a false discovery rate of 0.05 in a later analysis. Some IMGT-functional V segments, including TRBV6-2 and TRBV6-3, could not be told apart with the 87-base-pair reads, so those segments were excluded. In a later analysis, most CMV-associated TCR beta chains were found to appear HLA-restricted, with HLA associations seemingly driven largely by CMV exposure. The cohort was sequenced for TCR beta chains only, and without alpha or paired-chain data the features that could be detected were limited. The authors suggested that the approach could potentially be extended to other disease states and immunological phenotypes.

A note on this clone: The clone's antigen remains unknown.

CDR1 and CDR2 are drawn from the germline V gene: SNHLY, FYNNEI. Trimming at the junction amounts to 3 bases on V and 5 bases on J, and the germline ends lie 14 bases apart. Spanning cysteine to phenylalanine, the CDR3 consists of 14 amino acids. The CDR3 DNA has 42 bases and is translated from base 1. Libraries were prepared through the immunoSEQ multiplex PCR assay. The multiplex PCR relied on a mix of 60 forward primers for TCR Vbeta segments and 13 reverse primers for TCR Jbeta segments. The CDR3 region of rearranged TCR beta genes was amplified from genomic DNA with a multiplex PCR assay. The Illumina HiSeq System was used to sequence the amplified TCR beta libraries as 87-base-pair reads. On the authors' methods: Across the 666 repertoires, a later analysis counted approximately 75 million unique TCR beta chains, around 10 million of which were shared by at least two donors. Raw reads were error-corrected and collapsed into unique sequences with a nearest-neighbor algorithm that merged closely related sequences to remove PCR and sequencing errors. CDR3 sequences were aligned to IMGT reference sequences to assign V, D and J gene segments. Each retained sequence needed at least a six-nucleotide match to both a V gene segment and a J gene segment. A rearrangement was called productive if the CDR3 had no stop codons and remained in frame with V and J, and every other rearrangement was called non-productive. CDR3 was defined according to IMGT convention as the region running from the second conserved V-encoded cysteine to the conserved J-encoded phenylalanine. In an earlier analysis of around 600 of the donors, sequences lacking an unambiguous match to a single V gene segment were excluded. In an earlier analysis of around 590 of the donors, a V segment was called functional when productive rearrangements were above 56.7%, and segregating when the standard deviation between donors exceeded 5%. A statistical classification framework was built for diagnosing cytomegalovirus status from the catalog of TCR beta chain sequences. In a later analysis, V and J genes were assigned by comparing TCR nucleotide sequences against IMGT/GENE-DB human TR gene sequences. In a later analysis, CDR3 sequences and most-parsimonious VDJ recombination scenarios were assigned using the TCRdist pipeline. In a later analysis, every TCR beta chain was defined by the combination of its CDR3 amino acid sequence and its V-gene family, and reads without a unique V-gene family were dropped. As a way to deal with suspected cross-contamination and a sequencing artifact, a later analysis dropped more than 500 nucleotide sequences that were highly shared and had low generation probability. In a later analysis, a clonal expansion index for each public chain was calculated from normalized within-repertoire ranks of inferred template counts. In a later analysis, generation probabilities were computed with a VDJ recombination model fitted to out-of-frame rearrangements, and the resulting probabilities were checked against IGoR. In a later analysis, hypergeometric tests were used to score TCR-TCR, TCR-HLA and TCR-CMV co-occurrence, with a repertoire-size bias correction applied to TCR pairs. To estimate false discovery rates, a later analysis permuted the HLA or CMV assignments 20 times. A later analysis grouped co-occurring TCRs with DBSCAN, adding TCRdist sequence similarity when clustering within HLA-allele-positive subsets. Repertoires with fewer than 30,000 or more than 120,000 public chains, plus five repertoires with anomalous nucleotide sharing, were excluded from co-occurrence clustering. TCRdb re-hosts the immuneACCESS table, in-frame sequences only. Its copies lack some clones; in the studies checked, an unresolved V gene accounts for under half of them, and the cause for the rest is not known. The D gene and trimming were derived from the DNA, and the V and J assignments and clone size from that table. Per the sample table, the count is 65,000 to 95,000 clones. The ten most abundant clones make up roughly 5.1% of the sample.

In total, just over 650 healthy bone marrow donors made up the cohort. At the time of sampling, every cohort member was nominally healthy, though immune exposures that went unrecorded were likely present. The donor was CMV seronegative and was included in the group of several hundred seronegative cohort members. Every donor gave a peripheral blood sample, and the peripheral blood mononuclear cells from that sample were used for TCR beta sequencing. The Qiagen DNeasy Blood Extraction Kit was used to extract genomic DNA from the blood cell samples. Sequenced sample: PBMCs. The V gene is TRBV2 and the J gene is TRBJ2-7; a tentative D call is TRBD2 (6 bases match). This sequence originates from a man aged 25-45 years in good health and CMV-seronegative. The CDR3 in this case is CASSDRWGEDEQYF. The sequenced DNA is TGTGCCAGCAGTGATCGGTGGGGGGAAGACGAGCAGTACTTC.